This paragraph covers one TCR beta chain sequence. The antigen is undetermined. This entry is derived from a study of OX40 agonist ivuxolimab in advanced cancers. Study in general: Three patients had partial responses: one hepatocellular carcinoma, two cutaneous melanoma.

TCRdb keeps only in-frame clones here, not all; method: immunoSEQ multiplex PCR. Of about 98,000 clones in the sample, just under 95% were seen once. Study observations and caveats: By week 6 at 0.1 to 3.0 mg/kg, blood CD4+ and CD8+ T cells had expanded clonally. Mean expanded clone counts were higher in CD8+ than CD4+ T cells.

Sequencing was performed on CD4+ or CD8+ T cells sorted from blood, taken in a trial of the OX40 agonist ivuxolimab. This sequence originates from an adult with an advanced solid tumor such as melanoma, head and neck, liver or kidney cancer.

In DNA form, the CDR3 reads TGCGCCAGCAGCTTTCCAGGGAATGGCTACACCTTC. Encoded protein: CASSFPGNGYTF. The chain employs TRBV5-1 and TRBJ1-2; D is perhaps TRBD1 (5 bases). Per the germline V gene, CDR1 is SGHRS and CDR2 is YFSETQ. Trimming removed 2 bases at V and 6 bases at J, with 8 bases between. CDR3 length equals 12 residues.